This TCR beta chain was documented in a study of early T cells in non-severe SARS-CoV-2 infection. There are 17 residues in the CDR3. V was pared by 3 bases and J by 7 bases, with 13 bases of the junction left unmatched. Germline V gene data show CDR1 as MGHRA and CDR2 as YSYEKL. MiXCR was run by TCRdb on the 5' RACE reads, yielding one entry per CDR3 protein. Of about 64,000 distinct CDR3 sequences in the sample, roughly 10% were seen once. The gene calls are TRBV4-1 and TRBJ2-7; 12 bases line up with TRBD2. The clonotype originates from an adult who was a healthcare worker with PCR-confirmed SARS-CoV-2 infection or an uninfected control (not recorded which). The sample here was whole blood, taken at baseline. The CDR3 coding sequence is TGCGCCAGCAGCCAGAGTAGCCGACTAGCGGGGGTGGATGAGCAGTACTTC. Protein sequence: CASSQSSRLAGVDEQYF.